This record covers a single TCR beta chain. These data originate in a study of blood T cell repertoires in COVID-19. CDR1 is MNHEY, CDR2 SVGAGI, per germline. Trimming stripped 6 bases from V and 4 bases from J, with 18 bases between. The CDR3 covers 15 residues. Assay: immunoSEQ multiplex PCR; the TCRdb copy retains only in-frame clones and omits some. The sample lists fewer than 500,000 clones; approximately 86% were seen once. This clonotype originated in a woman aged 18-30 years who had recovered from COVID-19. The chain recombines TRBV6-5 with TRBJ1-2; D is perhaps TRBD1 (6 bases). The sequenced sample was PBMCs or T cells enriched from blood (not recorded which). The CDR3 region is CASSRKRTERYGYTF. CDR3 DNA sequence: TGTGCCAGCAGCAGAAAGAGGACAGAACGCTATGGCTACACCTTC.